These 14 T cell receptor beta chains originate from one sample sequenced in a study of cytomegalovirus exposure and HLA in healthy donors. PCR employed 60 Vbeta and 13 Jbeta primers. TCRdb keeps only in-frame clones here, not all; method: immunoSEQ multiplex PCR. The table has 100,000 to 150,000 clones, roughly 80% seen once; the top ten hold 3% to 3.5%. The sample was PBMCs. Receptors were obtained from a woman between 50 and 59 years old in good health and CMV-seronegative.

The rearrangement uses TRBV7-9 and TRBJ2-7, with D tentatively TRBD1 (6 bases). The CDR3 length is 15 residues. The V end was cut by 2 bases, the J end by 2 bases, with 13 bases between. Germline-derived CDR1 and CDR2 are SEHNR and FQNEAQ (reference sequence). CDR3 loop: CASSLHQGPAYEQYF. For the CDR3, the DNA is TGTGCCAGCAGCTTACATCAGGGGCCAGCCTACGAGCAGTACTTC.

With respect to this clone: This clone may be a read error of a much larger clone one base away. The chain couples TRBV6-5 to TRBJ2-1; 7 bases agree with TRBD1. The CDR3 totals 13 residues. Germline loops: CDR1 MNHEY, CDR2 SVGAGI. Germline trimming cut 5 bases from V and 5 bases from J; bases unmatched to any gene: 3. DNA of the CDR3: TGTGCCAGCAGTGGGACAGTCAACAATGAGCAGTTCTTC. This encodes CASSGTVNNEQFF.

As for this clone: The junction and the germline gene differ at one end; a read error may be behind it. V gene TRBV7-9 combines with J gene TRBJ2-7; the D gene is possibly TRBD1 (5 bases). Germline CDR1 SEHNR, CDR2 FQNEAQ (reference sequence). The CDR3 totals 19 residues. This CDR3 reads CANSSRAGPGRMGSYEQYF. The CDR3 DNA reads TGTGCCAACAGCTCTAGGGCCGGCCCAGGGCGGATGGGGTCCTACGAGCAGTACTTC.

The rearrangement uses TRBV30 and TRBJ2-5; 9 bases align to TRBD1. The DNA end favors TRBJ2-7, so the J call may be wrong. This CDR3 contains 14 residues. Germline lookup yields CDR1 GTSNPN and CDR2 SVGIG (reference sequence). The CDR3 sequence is CAWSAGTGPYEQYF. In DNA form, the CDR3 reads TGTGCCTGGAGTGCCGGGACAGGGCCCTACGAGCAGTACTTC.

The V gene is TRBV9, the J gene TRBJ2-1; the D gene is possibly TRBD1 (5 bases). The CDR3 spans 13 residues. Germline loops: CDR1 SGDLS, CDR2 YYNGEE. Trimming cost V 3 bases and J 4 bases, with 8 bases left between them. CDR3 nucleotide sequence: TGTGCCAGCAGCGGAACAGGTTACAATGAGCAGTTCTTC. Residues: CASSGTGYNEQFF. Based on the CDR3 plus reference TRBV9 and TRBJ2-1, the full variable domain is DSGVTQTPKHLITATGQRVTLRCSPRSGDLSVYWYQQSLDQGLQFLIQYYNGEERAKGNILERFSAQQFPDLHSELNLSSLELGDSALYFCASSGTGYNEQFFGPGTRLTVL.

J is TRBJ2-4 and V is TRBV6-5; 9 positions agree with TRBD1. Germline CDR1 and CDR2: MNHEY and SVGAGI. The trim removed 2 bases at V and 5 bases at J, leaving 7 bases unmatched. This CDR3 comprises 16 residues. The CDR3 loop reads CASSYLGQGFENIQYF. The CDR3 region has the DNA TGTGCCAGCAGTTACCTCGGACAGGGGTTTGAAAACATTCAGTACTTC.

Here the CDR3 DNA reads TGTGCCAGCAGTTTATCCAGGGGTGGCAATCAGCCCCAGCATTTT. This gives the protein CASSLSRGGNQPQHF. The chain uses TRBV27 and TRBJ1-5, with D perhaps matching TRBD1 (6 bases). From germline, CDR1 is MNHEY and CDR2 SMNVEV (reference sequence). Trimming shortened V by 0 bases and J by 2 bases, and 8 bases separated the two germline ends. CDR3 length equals 15 residues.

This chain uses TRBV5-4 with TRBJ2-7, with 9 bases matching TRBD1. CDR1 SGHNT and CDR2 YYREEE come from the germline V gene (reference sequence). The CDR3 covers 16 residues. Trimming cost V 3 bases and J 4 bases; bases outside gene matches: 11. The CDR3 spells CASSYSTGTGLYEQYF. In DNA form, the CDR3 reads TGTGCCAGCAGCTATTCGACCGGGACAGGGTTGTACGAGCAGTACTTC.

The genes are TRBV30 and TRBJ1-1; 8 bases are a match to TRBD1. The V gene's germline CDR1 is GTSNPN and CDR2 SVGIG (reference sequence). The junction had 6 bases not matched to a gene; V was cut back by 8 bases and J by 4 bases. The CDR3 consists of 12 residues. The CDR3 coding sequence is TGTGCCCAGGGCACAGGGGGCACTGAAGCTTTCTTT. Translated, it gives CAQGTGGTEAFF.

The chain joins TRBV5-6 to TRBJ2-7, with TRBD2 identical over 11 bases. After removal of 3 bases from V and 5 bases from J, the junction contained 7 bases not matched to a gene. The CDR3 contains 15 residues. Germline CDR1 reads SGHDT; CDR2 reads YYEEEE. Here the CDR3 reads CASSYLAGGRNEQYF. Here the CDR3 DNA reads TGTGCCAGCAGCTACTTAGCGGGAGGGCGCAACGAGCAGTACTTC.

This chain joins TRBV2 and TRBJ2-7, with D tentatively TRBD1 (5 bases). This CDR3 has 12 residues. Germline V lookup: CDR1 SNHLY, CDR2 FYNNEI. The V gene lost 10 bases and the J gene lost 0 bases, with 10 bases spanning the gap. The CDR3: CATRTLSYEQYF. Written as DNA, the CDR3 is TGTGCCACCAGGACACTCTCCTACGAGCAGTACTTC.

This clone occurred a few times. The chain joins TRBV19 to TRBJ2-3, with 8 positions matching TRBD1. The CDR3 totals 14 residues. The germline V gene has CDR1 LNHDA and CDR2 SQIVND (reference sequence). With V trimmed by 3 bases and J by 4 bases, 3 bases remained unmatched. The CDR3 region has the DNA TGTGCCAGTAGTATCCGACAGGGGTCAGATACGCAGTATTTT. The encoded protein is CASSIRQGSDTQYF. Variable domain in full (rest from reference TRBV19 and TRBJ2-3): DGGITQSPKYLFRKEGQNVTLSCEQNLNHDAMYWYRQDPGQGLRLIYYSQIVNDFQKGDIAEGYSVSREKKESFPLTVTSAQKNPTAFYLCASSIRQGSDTQYFGPGTRLTVL.

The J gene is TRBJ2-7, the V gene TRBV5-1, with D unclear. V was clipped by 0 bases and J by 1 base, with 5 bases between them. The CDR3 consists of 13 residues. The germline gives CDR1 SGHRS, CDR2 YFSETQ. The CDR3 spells CASSLANSYEQYF. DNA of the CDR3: TGCGCCAGCAGCTTGGCTAATTCCTACGAGCAGTACTTC.

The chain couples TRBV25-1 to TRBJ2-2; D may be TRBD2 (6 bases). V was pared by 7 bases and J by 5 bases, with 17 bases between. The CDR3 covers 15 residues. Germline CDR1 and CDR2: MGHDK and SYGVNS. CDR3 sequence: CASKDSGRLTGELFF. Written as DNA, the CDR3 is TGTGCCAGCAAAGATAGCGGTAGACTGACCGGGGAGCTGTTTTTT.